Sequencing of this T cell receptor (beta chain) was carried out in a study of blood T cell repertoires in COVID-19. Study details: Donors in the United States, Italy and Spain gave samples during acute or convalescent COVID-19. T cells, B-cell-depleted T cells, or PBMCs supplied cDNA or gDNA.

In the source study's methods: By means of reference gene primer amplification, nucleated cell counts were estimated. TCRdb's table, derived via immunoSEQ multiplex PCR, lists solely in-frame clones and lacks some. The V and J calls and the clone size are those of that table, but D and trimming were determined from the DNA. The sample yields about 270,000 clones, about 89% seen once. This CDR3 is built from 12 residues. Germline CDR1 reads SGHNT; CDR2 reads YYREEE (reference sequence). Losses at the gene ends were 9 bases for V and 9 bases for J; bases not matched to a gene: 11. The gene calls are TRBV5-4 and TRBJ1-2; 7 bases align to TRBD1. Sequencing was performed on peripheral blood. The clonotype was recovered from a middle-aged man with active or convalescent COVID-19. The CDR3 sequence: CATLGTATRYTF. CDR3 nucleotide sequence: TGTGCCACCCTGGGGACAGCTACTCGCTACACCTTC.